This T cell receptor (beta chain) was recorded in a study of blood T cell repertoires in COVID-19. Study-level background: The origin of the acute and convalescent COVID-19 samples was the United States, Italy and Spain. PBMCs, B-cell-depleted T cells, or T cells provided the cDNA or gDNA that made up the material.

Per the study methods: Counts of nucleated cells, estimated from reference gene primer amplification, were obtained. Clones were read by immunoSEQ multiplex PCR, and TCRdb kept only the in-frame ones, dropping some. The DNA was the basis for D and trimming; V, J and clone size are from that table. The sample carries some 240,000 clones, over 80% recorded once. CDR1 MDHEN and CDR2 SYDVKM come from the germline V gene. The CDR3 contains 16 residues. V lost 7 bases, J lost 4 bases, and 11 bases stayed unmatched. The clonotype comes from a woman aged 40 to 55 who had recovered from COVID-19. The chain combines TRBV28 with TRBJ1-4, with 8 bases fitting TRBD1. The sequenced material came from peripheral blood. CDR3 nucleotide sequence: TGTGCCAGCATGGGGACAGGCCCCAGGGATAATGAAAAACTGTTTTTT. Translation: CASMGTGPRDNEKLFF.